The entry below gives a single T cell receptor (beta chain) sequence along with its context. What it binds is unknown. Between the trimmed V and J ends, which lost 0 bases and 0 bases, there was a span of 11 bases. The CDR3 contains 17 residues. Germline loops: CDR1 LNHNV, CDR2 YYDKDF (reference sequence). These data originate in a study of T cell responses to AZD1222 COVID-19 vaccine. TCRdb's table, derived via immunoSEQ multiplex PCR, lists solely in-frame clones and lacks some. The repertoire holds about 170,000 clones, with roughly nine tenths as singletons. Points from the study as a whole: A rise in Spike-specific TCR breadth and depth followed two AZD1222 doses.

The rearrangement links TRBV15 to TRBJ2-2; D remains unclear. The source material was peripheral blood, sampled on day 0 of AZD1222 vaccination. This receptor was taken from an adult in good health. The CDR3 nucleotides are TGTGCCACCAGCAGAGATATTGGCAGCACGAACACCGGGGAGCTGTTTTTT. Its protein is CATSRDIGSTNTGELFF.